The 18 T cell receptor beta chains presented below share a single source sample, sequenced in a study of cytomegalovirus exposure and HLA in healthy donors. PCR employed 60 Vbeta and 13 Jbeta primers. Data came from immunoSEQ multiplex PCR; TCRdb stores just in-frame clones and leaves some out. The data hold approximately 200,000 clones, with approximately 85% observed a single time. Sequencing used PBMCs. These receptors were obtained from a woman aged 45-65 years in good health and CMV-seropositive.

The chain is built from TRBV6-5 and TRBJ2-7; tentative D call: TRBD1 (8 bases). There are 15 residues in the CDR3. CDR1 is MNHEY and CDR2 is SVGAGI in the germline V gene. Trimming shortened V by 6 bases and J by 1 base, and 16 bases separated the two germline ends. CDR3 in DNA: TGTGCCAGCAGCCGAGGGGGGGACAGGTCCTACGAGCAGTACTTC. Residues: CASSRGGDRSYEQYF.

The chain couples TRBV10-2 to TRBJ2-2, with unresolved D. This CDR3 region has 12 residues. CDR1 and CDR2 (germline): WSHSY, SAAADI. The ends were cut back, 0 bases at V and 9 bases at J, with 5 bases in the middle. The CDR3 spells CASSESRRELFF. For the CDR3, the DNA is TGCGCCAGCAGTGAGTCCAGGAGGGAGCTGTTTTTT.

This sequence joins TRBV7-9 and TRBJ1-5; the D is unclear. CDR3 length: 16 residues. CDR1 is SEHNR, CDR2 FQNEAQ, per germline (reference sequence). Trimming shortened V by 5 bases and J by 2 bases, and 16 bases separated the two germline ends. This CDR3 reads CASSQAVVGGNQPQHF. The CDR3 DNA is TGTGCCAGCAGCCAAGCGGTGGTCGGGGGCAATCAGCCCCAGCATTTT.

This chain uses TRBV20-1 with TRBJ2-7; a possible D gene is TRBD2 (5 bases). Trimming took off 8 bases at V and 3 bases at J, with 11 bases between the two ends. This CDR3 is built from 11 residues. The V gene's germline CDR1 is DFQATT and CDR2 SNEGSKA (reference sequence). CDR3 nucleotide sequence: TGCAGTTCCCGGGGAAGCTACGAGCAGTACTTC. It specifies CSSRGSYEQYF.

The count of this clone is one. The CDR3 spells CASSPRDGGENTGELFF. The CDR3 coding sequence is TGTGCCAGCTCACCACGGGACGGGGGGGAGAACACCGGGGAGCTGTTTTTT. V is TRBV18 and J is TRBJ2-2; 8 bases are a match to TRBD2. CDR3 length: 17 amino acids. Looked up from germline, CDR1 is KGHSH and CDR2 is LQKENI. V lost 1 base, J lost 1 base, and 5 bases stayed unmatched.

The chain employs TRBV18 and TRBJ1-2, with D hard to call. The CDR3 length is 13 residues. Germline lookup yields CDR1 KGHSH and CDR2 LQKENI. Trimming took 6 bases from V and 8 from J, leaving 16 bases between them. CDR3 loop: CASSPSWVYGYTF. DNA for the CDR3: TGTGCCAGCTCGCCTAGCTGGGTTTACGGCTACACCTTC.

Remarks on this clone: One junction end does not reproduce the germline sequence, and a read error may be involved. The J gene is TRBJ2-4, the V gene TRBV5-1; 9 nucleotides line up with TRBD1. CDR1 and CDR2 from the germline V gene are SGHRS and YFSETQ. The CDR3 consists of 14 residues. The CDR3 protein is CASSWDRVGNSQYF. The DNA of the CDR3 is TGCGCCAGCAGCTGGGACAGGGTGGGAAACAGTCAGTACTTC. The full variable domain, completed using reference TRBV5-1 and TRBJ2-4, is KAGVTQTPRYLIKTRGQQVTLSCSPISGHRSVSWYQQTPGQGLQFLFEYFSETQRNKGNFPGRFSGRQFSNSRSEMNVSTLELGDSALYLCASSWDRVGNSQYFGAGTRLSVL.

The chain employs TRBV4-1 and TRBJ2-2; D might be TRBD1 (5 bases). V lost 0 bases, J lost 0 bases, and 26 bases lay in between. The CDR3 contains 22 residues. CDR1 is MGHRA, CDR2 YSYEKL, per germline. The CDR3 DNA follows: TGCGCCAGCAGCCAAGAACTCTGGCCCTGGGGCAGGCGGACCGCGAACACCGGGGAGCTGTTTTTT. It specifies CASSQELWPWGRRTANTGELFF.

This rearrangement joins TRBV2 to TRBJ2-3; 8 nucleotides match TRBD1. After removal of 10 bases from V and 3 bases from J, the junction contained 9 bases not matched to a gene. Looked up from germline, CDR1 is SNHLY and CDR2 is FYNNEI. CDR3 length: 14 amino acids. CDR3 sequence reads: CAILGQGATDTQYF. The CDR3 DNA sequence: TGTGCCATTCTTGGGCAGGGGGCAACAGATACGCAGTATTTT.

The chain recombines TRBV23-1 with TRBJ1-4; TRBD1 aligns across 7 bases. TRBV23-1 carries the ORF label, with uncertain function. V gave up 4 bases and J gave up 0 bases; unmatched junction bases: 8. The length of the CDR3 is 17 residues. Written as DNA, the CDR3 is TGCGCCAGCAGTCGGACGGGACAGCGAGCAACTAATGAAAAACTGTTTTTT. Amino acids: CASSRTGQRATNEKLFF.

The chain carries TRBV19 and TRBJ2-7; 7 bases are a match to TRBD2. CDR3 size: 15 residues. Germline CDR1 is LNHDA and CDR2 is SQIVND (reference sequence). V trimming: 5 bases; J trimming: 0 bases; junction bases outside the gene matches: 7. CDR3: CASSLTGTNSYEQYF. The CDR3 DNA follows: TGTGCCAGTAGTCTCACCGGGACTAACTCCTACGAGCAGTACTTC.

This clone was picked up a small number of times. The gene calls are TRBV10-1 and TRBJ2-1; D unresolved. Germline CDR1 WNHNN, CDR2 SYGVQD (reference sequence). Trimming removed 2 bases at V and 9 bases at J, with 11 bases between. The CDR3 is 13 residues long. The CDR3 region has the DNA TGCGCCAGCAGTGAGCAGACTGAGACTGAGCAGTTCTTC. This encodes CASSEQTETEQFF.

V usage is TRBV2 and J usage is TRBJ2-7; 12 nucleotides agree with TRBD2. There are 19 residues in the CDR3. Trimming cost V 2 bases and J 4 bases; bases outside gene matches: 15. Germline V gene data show CDR1 as SNHLY and CDR2 as FYNNEI. CDR3 protein: CASSEQRPSGGALRYEQYF. CDR3 DNA sequence: TGTGCCAGCAGTGAACAGAGGCCTAGCGGGGGGGCCTTGAGGTACGAGCAGTACTTC.

V and J are TRBV7-8 and TRBJ2-7; 12 bases match TRBD2. Unmatched junction bases numbered 1, after V lost 4 bases and J lost 3 bases. The germline V gene encodes CDR1 SGHVS and CDR2 FQNEAQ. This CDR3 comprises 14 residues. As DNA, the CDR3 is TGTGCCAGCAGCTCACTAGCGGGAGGCTACGAGCAGTACTTC. Its protein product is CASSSLAGGYEQYF.

In nucleotides, the CDR3 is TGTGCCAGCAGCCCCCGACAGGGGCTCGCCGATGAGCAGTTCTTC. Protein product: CASSPRQGLADEQFF. The V gene is TRBV7-8, the J gene TRBJ2-1; the match to TRBD1 covers 8 bases. With V trimmed by 5 bases and J by 8 bases, 11 bases remained unmatched. This CDR3 region has 15 residues. Germline CDR1 SGHVS, CDR2 FQNEAQ.

This clone occurred once. The chain combines TRBV6-6 with TRBJ1-4; TRBD1 matches at 11 bases. With 7 bases clipped from V and 7 bases from J, the junction kept 8 bases outside the gene matches. Germline lookup yields CDR1 MNHNY and CDR2 SVGAGI (reference sequence). The CDR3 covers 15 residues. As DNA, the CDR3 is TGTGCCAGCACCCACTCGGGGACAGGGGGTGAAAAACTGTTTTTT. It codes for CASTHSGTGGEKLFF.

The J gene is TRBJ2-3, the V gene TRBV28; TRBD1 agrees at 8 bases. The J segment lost 0 bases and the V segment lost 5 bases, leaving 4 bases of the junction unmatched. The CDR3 has 15 amino acids. The germline gives CDR1 MDHEN, CDR2 SYDVKM. CDR3 protein: CASSQGALSTDTQYF. DNA of the CDR3: TGTGCCAGCAGTCAGGGGGCTTTAAGCACAGATACGCAGTATTTT.

The V and J genes are TRBV10-1 and TRBJ2-2; D possibly corresponds to TRBD1 (7 bases). V was clipped by 4 bases and J by 4 bases, with 13 bases between them. Germline V gives CDR1 WNHNN, CDR2 SYGVQD (reference sequence). The CDR3 loop spans 15 amino acids. Written as DNA, the CDR3 is TGCGCCAGCAGTGGGAGACAGGGAGGCACCGGGGAGCTGTTTTTT. Residues: CASSGRQGGTGELFF.